This is a list of T cell receptor beta chains from one sample in a study of identical twins. One entry per CDR3 protein, called by TCRdb with MiXCR from the 5' RACE reads. The sample has 280,000 or so distinct CDR3 sequences; about 8.1% are singletons. Separately, the same data were catalogued under a study of yellow fever vaccine responses in identical twins.

The sample consisted of memory (CD45RO+) T cells sorted from blood. These receptor sequences come from a woman under 30 in good health. Each CDR3 is given with its conserved first and last residue. D genes are given only for firm matches. A row's size may be missing; if present it is once, few, many or a size class.

J	D	size	V	CDR3	DNA
TRBJ2-2	TRBD2	many	TRBV12-3/TRBV12-4	CASSFASGGTGELFF	TGTGCCAGCAGTTTCGCTAGCGGGGGGACCGGGGAGCTGTTTTTT
TRBJ2-2	TRBD1	many	TRBV19	CASKDRDETGELFF	TGTGCCAGCAAGGACAGGGACGAAACCGGGGAGCTGTTTTTT
TRBJ2-2	.	.	TRBV5-1	CASSPTGQGTGELFF	TGCGCCAGCAGCCCCACGGGGCAGGGCACCGGGGAGCTGTTTTTT
TRBJ2-5	TRBD2	few	TRBV10-3	CAISQTSGRGGETQYF	TGTGCCATCAGCCAGACTAGCGGGAGAGGGGGTGAGACCCAGTACTTC
TRBJ2-7	TRBD2	many	TRBV20-1	CSADSGKPYEQYF	TGCAGTGCAGATAGCGGGAAGCCCTACGAGCAGTACTTC
TRBJ1-1	TRBD1	.	TRBV11-2	CASSLATSGQLEAFF	TGTGCCAGCAGCTTAGCGACCTCGGGACAGCTAGAAGCTTTCTTT
TRBJ2-2	TRBD2	few	TRBV5-1	CASSPGTSRTGELFF	TGCGCCAGCAGCCCTGGGACTAGTCGAACCGGGGAGCTGTTTTTT
TRBJ1-2	TRBD1	few	TRBV28	CASSLLGQGRSNYGYTF	TGTGCCAGCAGTTTATTAGGACAGGGGAGATCTAACTATGGCTACACCTTC
TRBJ2-2	TRBD1	.	TRBV6-1	CASSRTGKLGELFF	TGTGCCAGCAGCAGGACAGGGAAGTTGGGGGAGCTGTTTTTT
TRBJ2-7	.	.	TRBV20-1	CSASRTAGYEQYF	TGCAGTGCTAGCCGTACAGCAGGATACGAGCAGTACTTC
TRBJ2-2	.	few	TRBV5-5	CASSLQNTNTGELFF	TGTGCCAGCAGCTTACAGAATACGAACACCGGGGAGCTGTTTTTT
TRBJ2-1	.	few	TRBV2	CASSTNNEQFF	TGTGCCAGCAGTACTAACAATGAGCAGTTCTTC
TRBJ1-5	TRBD1	.	TRBV12-3/TRBV12-4	CASSLQGSGQPQHF	TGTGCCAGCAGTCTACAGGGGTCGGGTCAGCCCCAGCATTTT
TRBJ2-2	.	.	TRBV20-1	CSARSSEGNTGELFF	TGCAGTGCTAGGTCGTCTGAGGGTAACACCGGGGAGCTGTTTTTT
TRBJ2-1	TRBD2	many	TRBV6-2/TRBV6-3	CASSGWTSGDYNEQFF	TGTGCCAGCAGCGGGTGGACTAGCGGAGATTACAATGAGCAGTTCTTC
TRBJ2-5	TRBD1	.	TRBV19	CASRNRGRLSEETQYF	TGTGCCAGTAGGAACAGGGGGCGCCTTTCGGAAGAGACCCAGTACTTC
TRBJ2-1	.	.	TRBV24-1	CATSDGGLNEQFF	TGTGCCACCAGTGATGGCGGACTCAATGAGCAGTTCTTC
TRBJ1-3	.	many	TRBV10-3	CAISETGPGNTIYF	TGTGCCATCAGTGAGACAGGGCCTGGAAACACCATATATTTT
TRBJ2-1	.	.	TRBV6-5	CASSFRRGEQFF	TGTGCCAGCAGTTTTCGCAGGGGCGAGCAGTTCTTC
TRBJ2-1	TRBD2	many	TRBV11-2	CASSPTRTSGEQFF	TGTGCCAGCAGCCCGACCCGGACTAGCGGCGAGCAGTTCTTC
TRBJ1-5	.	.	TRBV2	CAREDSNQPQHF	TGTGCCAGAGAAGATAGCAATCAGCCCCAGCATTTT
TRBJ2-2	.	many	TRBV2	CASNRDPGELFF	TGTGCCAGCAACAGGGACCCCGGGGAGCTGTTTTTT
TRBJ2-3	TRBD2	few	TRBV28	CASSSRLLPSGGRGGTDTQYF	TGTGCCAGCAGTTCTAGGCTCTTGCCTAGCGGGGGGAGGGGAGGCACAGATACGCAGTATTTT
TRBJ2-1	TRBD2	.	TRBV28	CASGGVAWYYNEQFF	TGTGCCAGCGGGGGGGTAGCTTGGTATTACAATGAGCAGTTCTTC
TRBJ2-1	.	few	TRBV10-3	CAISDGNEQFF	TGTGCCATCAGTGACGGCAATGAGCAGTTCTTC
TRBJ1-1	.	many	TRBV6-1	CASSGLSGGNTEAFF	TGTGCCAGCAGCGGCCTTTCCGGGGGGAACACTGAAGCTTTCTTT
TRBJ1-5	TRBD1	few	TRBV7-9	CASSLGGQHQPQHF	TGTGCCAGCAGCTTAGGGGGACAGCATCAGCCCCAGCATTTT
TRBJ2-1	.	few	TRBV28	CASTPTRTYNEQFF	TGTGCCAGCACCCCCACTAGAACCTACAATGAGCAGTTCTTC
TRBJ1-5	TRBD1	.	TRBV19	CASSLSPGTGYGNQPQHF	TGTGCCAGTAGTCTCAGTCCCGGGACAGGGTATGGCAATCAGCCCCAGCATTTT
TRBJ1-5	.	many	TRBV28	CASSVQISSNQPQHF	TGTGCCAGCAGTGTCCAGATCAGCAGCAATCAGCCCCAGCATTTT
TRBJ2-3	.	few	TRBV6-1	CASNLRAADTQYF	TGTGCCAGCAACCTACGCGCCGCAGATACGCAGTATTTT
TRBJ2-2	.	many	TRBV6-6	CAGGLAGGELFF	TGTGCCGGGGGGCTAGCTGGCGGGGAGCTGTTTTTT
TRBJ2-3	TRBD2	.	TRBV7-9	CASSPGTSGIMTDTQYF	TGTGCCAGCAGCCCCGGGACTAGCGGGATTATGACAGATACGCAGTATTTT